The sequence of this TCR beta chain was determined in a study of shared clonotypes between healthy human individuals (dated by TCRdb to the early 2020s). About the study as a whole: The cohort comprised two women and a few men aged 18 to 49 years. Per donor, three plates each were used for CD4 naive and CD4 memory, two for CD8 naive, and one for CD8 memory. Blood TCR repertoires of four to six healthy adults were deeply sequenced to estimate repertoire size and the extent of clonotype sharing between individuals. Per donor, leukapheresis produced somewhere between about 0.94 and 9.5 billion PBMCs. To increase sequencing depth and limit assay-specific biases, different laboratories used diverse techniques to prepare libraries and sequence TCR repertoires. The full study reports these points: Naive subsets generally had larger estimated clonotype richness than memory subsets. Compared with non-shared clonotypes, the clonotypes found in all four sorted-subset donors had higher generation probabilities. Across several donors, about 5.2% of naive CD4, over 3% of naive CD8, under 2.5% of memory CD4, and under 0.45% of memory CD8 clonotypes were shared. The genetic and exposure-history diversity represented was limited by the small number of donors. Even with the large sequencing depth, rarefaction of the sorted-subset datasets indicated that sequencing was incomplete. Pairwise subsampling led to the expectation that sequencing depth would affect the degree of clonotype sharing among donors. Only blood was sampled, and tissue TCR repertoires likely differ from those in blood.

Using the deep immunoSEQ assay, multiplex PCR amplified TCR CDR3 regions from genomic DNA. Extracted genomic DNA from each cell subset was spread evenly across all wells of several immunoSEQ 96-well plates, with each plate serving as a replicate. For sorted subsets, 200 to 250 ng genomic DNA, equal to 25,000 to 35,000 T cell genomes, was loaded into each replicate PCR. Purified libraries were quantified with a Qubit 3.0 fluorometer, sized on a Bioanalyzer 2100, and re-quantified with the KAPA Library Quantification kit. Every immunoSEQ 96-well plate was sequenced on a dedicated single-read 150-cycle Illumina NextSeq 550 flow cell. The authors' analysis ran thus. Because the immunoSEQ output included only junctional sequences and no quality scores, the filtering could not be the same as the filtering used for full-length reads. Sequences were annotated with PyIR, a Python wrapper for IgBLAST v1.9, using IMGT germline references to assign V/J genes and CDR3. Reads with weak V/J assignments (E-value above 1e-6), missing CDR3, stop codons, out-of-frame junctions, or ambiguous translated residues were removed. V3J clonotypes were defined as sequences sharing the same inferred V gene, J gene, and CDR3 amino acid sequence. Percentage overlap between repertoires was calculated by dividing the number of shared unique clonotypes by the size of the smaller repertoire. Repertoire richness was assessed with RTK rarefaction, the Chao1 estimator, and Recon v2.1 estimates of unobserved clonotypes. For all TCRbeta clonotypes obtained by the gDNA method from a few donors, generation probabilities were computed with OLGA. TCRdb mirrors the immuneACCESS table, restricted to in-frame sequences. Some clones are absent from its copies; in checked studies, under half trace to an unresolved V gene, and the reason for the others is unknown. That table supplies the V and J calls and clone size; D and trimming were determined from the DNA. This sample holds about 96,000 clones; 68% were observed only once. The ten top clones hold about 50% of the sample.

The CDR3 holds 13 amino acids from the cysteine to the phenylalanine. Just CDR3 DNA is preserved here, 39 bases in frame from base 1. The germline V gene supplies CDR1 MNHEY and CDR2 SVGAGI. V and J are truncated by 5 bases and 6 bases respectively, leaving an intervening sequence of 14 bases. With regard to this clone: What antigen it recognizes has not been identified. Base qualities were left out, and no much larger clone turns up one base away.

The donors were healthy, HIV-negative adults who had no recently reported acute infections or vaccinations. All donors were Caucasian adults living in Nashville, Tennessee, USA. CD8 memory samples were composed of magnetically selected CD45RO+ cells combined with CCR7-negative CD45RA+ effector memory (TemRA) cells. After blood collection by leukapheresis, PBMCs were isolated using Ficoll-Histopaque density gradient centrifugation and then cryopreserved in the vapor phase of liquid nitrogen. Analytical flow cytometry was used to check the purity and quantity of every magnetically sorted T cell population. Each sorted fraction had its genomic DNA isolated and then quantified by UV absorbance on a Nanodrop 2000c.

Sequenced sample: memory CD8+ T cells sorted from blood. Read against the paper, the sample's cell subset or site label means: CD45RO+ cells pooled with CCR7-negative TemRA cells. This clonotype was obtained from a man aged 25-45 years in good health. The chain uses TRBV6-5 and TRBJ2-7; no D gene call is confident. Here the CDR3 is given as CASSESNYGEQYF. In nucleotide form, the sequence is TGTGCCAGCAGTGAATCGAATTACGGCGAGCAGTACTTC.